Listed below are T cell receptor beta chains from one sample, sequenced in a study of OX40 agonist ivuxolimab in advanced cancers. Profiled with immunoSEQ multiplex PCR; TCRdb holds only in-frame clones, not every one. The data contain roughly 71,000 clones, 90% to 95% of them singletons. The sample here was CD4+ or CD8+ T cells sorted from blood, taken in a trial of the OX40 agonist ivuxolimab. These receptors were obtained from an adult with an advanced solid tumor such as melanoma, head and neck, liver or kidney cancer. The CDR3 runs from the conserved cysteine through the conserved F or W. The order of the fields is J gene, V gene, D gene, clone size, CDR3 DNA, CDR3 protein. The D gene is left open where the match is weak. Clone size, where shown, is once, few, many, or a class for clones that have expanded.

TRBJ2-7 TRBV18 . . TGTGCCAGCTCACCAGGGTCAGGGTCCTACGAGCAGTACTTC CASSPGSGSYEQYF
TRBJ1-5 TRBV19 . . TGTGCCAGCCTTCGCGGGGCCGGGCAGCGGGAACCCCAGCATTTT CASLRGAGQREPQHF
TRBJ2-7 TRBV27 . . TGTGCCAGCAGTTTACTGGGACGCGAGCAGTACTTC CASSLLGREQYF
TRBJ2-7 TRBV30 . . TGTGCCTGGAGTTCGGCACTCGGGGGCGAGCAGTACTTC CAWSSALGGEQYF
TRBJ2-3 TRBV4-3 TRBD1 once TGCGCCAGCAGCCATGGGGGGACAGGGAGCACAGATACGCAGTATTTT CASSHGGTGSTDTQYF
TRBJ1-5 TRBV4-3 . . TGCGCCAGCAGCCAAGATCTACGGAGCAATCAGCCCCAGCATTTT CASSQDLRSNQPQHF
TRBJ2-1 TRBV27 . . TGTGCCAGCAGTTTATCGCCCAGTTCAGGAGAGCAGTTCTTC CASSLSPSSGEQFF
TRBJ2-2 TRBV9 . few TGTGCCAGCAGCCTCGGACAGAACACCGGGGAGCTGTTTTTT CASSLGQNTGELFF
TRBJ2-2 TRBV7-9 . once TGTGCCAGCAGCCTACCGGGACAGAACACCGGGGAGCTGTTTTTT CASSLPGQNTGELFF
TRBJ2-2 TRBV4-3 . once TGCGCCAGCAGCCAAGTTTCGGGAGAAGTCACCGGGGAGCTGTTTTTT CASSQVSGEVTGELFF
TRBJ2-1 TRBV25-1 . . TGTGCCAGCACCCCCCCGAGCTCCTACAATGAGCAGTTCTTC CASTPPSSYNEQFF
TRBJ2-7 TRBV15 . . TGTGCCACCAGCAGAGAGGAGGGGATCCTAGACGAGCAGTACTTC CATSREEGILDEQYF
TRBJ1-1 TRBV9 . once TGTGCCAGCAGCGTATGGGGCGCGGGTACTGAAGCTTTCTTT CASSVWGAGTEAFF
TRBJ1-1 TRBV5-8 . . TGTGCCAGCAGCTTGGGTCAGTTGGTTGTGAACACTGAAGCTTTCTTT CASSLGQLVVNTEAFF
TRBJ1-1 TRBV4-3 . . TGCGCCAGCAGCCAAGGACAGTTCATGAACACTGAAGCTTTCTTT CASSQGQFMNTEAFF
TRBJ2-1 TRBV15 TRBD2 . TGTGCCACCAGCACGAAAAGCGGGAGGTATTACAATGAGCAGTTCTTC CATSTKSGRYYNEQFF
TRBJ2-1 TRBV5-8 . . TGTGCCAGCAGCTCCGACAGTTCCTACAATGAGCAGTTCTTC CASSSDSSYNEQFF
TRBJ2-1 TRBV5-1 TRBD2 . TGCGCCAGCAGCTCGCAAGGGACTAGCAATGAGCAGTTCTTC CASSSQGTSNEQFF
TRBJ1-1 TRBV15 . . TGTGCCACCAGCAGAAATATGAACACTGAAGCTTTCTTT CATSRNMNTEAFF
TRBJ2-7 TRBV5-5 TRBD2 . TGTGCCAGCAGCCTGGGGAACACGCGACTAGCGGACTACGAGCAGTACTTC CASSLGNTRLADYEQYF
TRBJ2-7 TRBV6-5 . . TGTGCCAGCAGTTACTCAGTGGGTTTAAGCTCCTACGAGCAGTACTTC CASSYSVGLSSYEQYF
TRBJ2-2 TRBV4-1 TRBD2 . TGCGCCAGCAGCCAAGGGCAAGCGGGAGCCACCGGGGAGCTGTTTTTT CASSQGQAGATGELFF
TRBJ1-4 TRBV10-3 . . TGTGCCTCGCAAGAAGCGGGGGAAAATGAAAAACTGTTTTTT CASQEAGENEKLFF
TRBJ2-7 TRBV13 TRBD1 . TGTGCCAGCAACTCCGGGACAGATCCCTACGAGCAGTACTTC CASNSGTDPYEQYF
TRBJ1-5 TRBV15 . . TGTGCCACTCGATCTGGGTATCAGCCCCAGCATTTT CATRSGYQPQHF
TRBJ2-3 TRBV5-1 TRBD1 . TGCGCCAGCAGTTGGGACAGTCACACAGATACGCAGTATTTT CASSWDSHTDTQYF
TRBJ2-1 TRBV30 . once TGTGCCTGGAGTTCCGTTCGGAGCTACAATGAGCAGTTCTTC CAWSSVRSYNEQFF
TRBJ1-3 TRBV11-2 . . TGTGCCAGCAGCTTAGTGGGAAGCTCTGGAAACACCATATATTTT CASSLVGSSGNTIYF
TRBJ2-4 TRBV27 . . TGTGCCAGCAGTTTGTCGCCGAATAACATTCAGTACTTC CASSLSPNNIQYF
TRBJ2-2 TRBV5-8 . few TGTGCCAGCAGCTTGGGGACGGTTAACACCGGGGAGCTGTTTTTT CASSLGTVNTGELFF
TRBJ2-7 TRBV5-1 . . TGCGCCAGCAGCCCTGAGGGTGGGTTTATCTACGAGCAGTACTTC CASSPEGGFIYEQYF
TRBJ2-7 TRBV7-9 . . TGTGCCAGCAGCTTAGGTGGGGAAATCTACGAGCAGTACTTC CASSLGGEIYEQYF
TRBJ2-7 TRBV4-3 . . TGCGCCAGCAGCCAAGACTGGGGAGAGTACGAGCAGTACTTC CASSQDWGEYEQYF
TRBJ2-5 TRBV28 . . TGTGCCAGCAGTTTACCGACGCTTCGGAACCAAGAGACCCAGTACTTC CASSLPTLRNQETQYF
TRBJ2-3 TRBV11-3 TRBD2 . TGTGCCAGCAGCTTAGTTTCGCGGGGAGGGGCAGATACGCAGTATTTT CASSLVSRGGADTQYF
TRBJ1-2 TRBV10-3 TRBD1 . TGTGCCATCAGTGAGGACAGGGAGGGTAGCTATGGCTACACCTTC CAISEDREGSYGYTF
TRBJ2-5 TRBV18 TRBD2 few TGTGCCAGCTCAGGTACTAGCGAAGAGACCCAGTACTTC CASSGTSEETQYF
TRBJ2-1 TRBV20-1 . . TGCAGTGCTTATCGTAACAATGAGCAGTTCTTC CSAYRNNEQFF
TRBJ2-1 TRBV9 . . TGTGCCAGCAGCCCCTCGGGTAATGGAAATGAGCAGTTCTTC CASSPSGNGNEQFF
TRBJ1-4 TRBV4-3 . . TGCGCCAGCAGCCAGGGGGGACTAACTAATGAAAAACTGTTTTTT CASSQGGLTNEKLFF
TRBJ2-1 TRBV6-5 . . TGTGCCAGCAGTTACACGTCGGCAGATTATAATGAGCAGTTCTTC CASSYTSADYNEQFF
TRBJ1-5 TRBV19 TRBD1 once TGTGCCAGTAGGGGGACAGGCTATAGCAATCAGCCCCAGCATTTT CASRGTGYSNQPQHF
TRBJ2-1 TRBV11-3 . . TGTGCCAGCAGCCAGGGCTATGAGCAGTTCTTC CASSQGYEQFF
TRBJ2-2 TRBV5-4 . . TGTGCCAGCAGTCTTGGGGATTACACCGGGGAGCTGTTTTTT CASSLGDYTGELFF
TRBJ2-7 TRBV5-1 TRBD2 . TGCGCCAGCAGCTTTACTAGCGGGGGCTACGAGCAGTACTTC CASSFTSGGYEQYF
TRBJ1-5 TRBV30 . few TGTGCCTGGAGTAGGGACAACAATCAGCCCCAGCATTTT CAWSRDNNQPQHF